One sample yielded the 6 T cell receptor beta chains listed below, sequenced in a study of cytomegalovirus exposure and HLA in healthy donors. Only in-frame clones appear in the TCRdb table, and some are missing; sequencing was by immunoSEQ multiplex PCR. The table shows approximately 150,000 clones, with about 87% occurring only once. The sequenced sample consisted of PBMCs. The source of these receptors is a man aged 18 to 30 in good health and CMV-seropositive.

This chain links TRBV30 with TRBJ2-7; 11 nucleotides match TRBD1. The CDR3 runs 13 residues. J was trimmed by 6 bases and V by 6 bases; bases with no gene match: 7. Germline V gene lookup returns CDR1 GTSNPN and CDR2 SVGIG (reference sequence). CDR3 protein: CACLRTGGLEQYF. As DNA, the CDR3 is TGTGCCTGCCTCAGGACAGGGGGCCTCGAGCAGTACTTC.

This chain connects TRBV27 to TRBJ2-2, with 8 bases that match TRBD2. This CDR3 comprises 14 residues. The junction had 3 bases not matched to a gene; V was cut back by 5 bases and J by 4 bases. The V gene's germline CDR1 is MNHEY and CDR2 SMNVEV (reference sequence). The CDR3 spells CASSGTRGTGELFF. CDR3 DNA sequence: TGTGCCAGCAGTGGGACTAGAGGCACCGGGGAGCTGTTTTTT.

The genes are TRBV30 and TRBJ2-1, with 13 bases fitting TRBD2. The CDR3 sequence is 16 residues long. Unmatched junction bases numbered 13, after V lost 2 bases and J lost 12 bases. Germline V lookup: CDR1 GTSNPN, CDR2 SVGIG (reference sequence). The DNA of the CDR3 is TGTGCCTGGAGTCCAACCAGGACTAGCGGGAGCAGTAGGCAGTTCTTC. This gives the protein CAWSPTRTSGSSRQFF.

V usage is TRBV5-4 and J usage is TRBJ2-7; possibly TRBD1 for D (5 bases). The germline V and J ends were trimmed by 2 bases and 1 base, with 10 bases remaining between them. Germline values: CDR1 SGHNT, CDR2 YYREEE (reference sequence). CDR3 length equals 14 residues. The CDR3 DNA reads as TGTGCCAGCAGCTTCGACAGATCTTCCTACGAGCAGTACTTC. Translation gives CASSFDRSSYEQYF. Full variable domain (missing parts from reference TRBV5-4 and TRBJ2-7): ETGVTQSPTHLIKTRGQQVTLRCSSQSGHNTVSWYQQALGQGPQFIFQYYREEENGRGNFPPRFSGLQFPNYSSELNVNALELDDSALYLCASSFDRSSYEQYFGPGTRLTVT.

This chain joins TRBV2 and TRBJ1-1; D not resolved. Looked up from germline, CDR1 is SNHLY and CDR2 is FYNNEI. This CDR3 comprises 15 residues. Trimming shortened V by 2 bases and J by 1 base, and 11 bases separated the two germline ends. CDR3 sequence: CASSERGSANTEAFF. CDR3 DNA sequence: TGTGCCAGCAGTGAACGCGGGTCGGCGAACACTGAAGCTTTCTTT.

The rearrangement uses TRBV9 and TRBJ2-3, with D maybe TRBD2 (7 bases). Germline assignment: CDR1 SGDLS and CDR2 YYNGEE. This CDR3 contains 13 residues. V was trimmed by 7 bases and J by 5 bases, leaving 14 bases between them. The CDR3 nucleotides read TGTGCCAGCGGGGGGGCTACCAGAGATACGCAGTATTTT. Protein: CASGGATRDTQYF.